The present TCR beta chain was sequenced within a study of cytomegalovirus exposure and HLA in healthy donors. With V trimmed by 5 bases and J by 3 bases, 2 bases remained unmatched. CDR3 size: 14 residues. The germline V gene encodes CDR1 SEHNR and CDR2 FQNEAQ (reference sequence). Use of 60 Vbeta and 13 Jbeta primers characterized the PCR. Repertoires were generated with immunoSEQ multiplex PCR, while TCRdb's copy carries only in-frame clones and drops some. Here the sample spans 150,000 or so clones, over 70% being singletons. V usage is TRBV7-9 and J usage is TRBJ2-7, with TRBD2 matching 12 bases. This TCR was recovered from a man aged 25 to 40 in good health and CMV-seronegative. The specimen sequenced was PBMCs. The CDR3 bases are TGTGCCAGCAGCCCGACTAGCGGGAGCTACGAGCAGTACTTC. Translating it yields CASSPTSGSYEQYF.